A single sample is the source of the 14 T cell receptor beta chains below, sequenced in a study of CD8+ T cells in alopecia areata (dated by TCRdb to between 2017 and 2018). Library creation used the immunoSEQ multiplex PCR assay. RNA was extracted from all samples and reverse transcribed into cDNA as template for TCR sequencing. Entries here come from immuneACCESS through TCRdb and include only in-frame sequences with V and J called. Some clones fail to appear in such tables; in the studies checked, an unresolved V gene covers under half of the shortfall, and the cause of the remainder is unknown. This sample has roughly 200,000 clones in its table, and about three fifths of those were observed once. The leading ten clones occupy approximately 12% of the sample. This specimen's time point label, interpreted: less than 30 weeks on oral tofacitinib. Per the publication, the treatment or condition label means: oral pan-JAK inhibitor, 5-10 mg twice daily.

The sample consisted of CD8+ T cells sorted from blood, taken at week 24, from a patient treated with tofacitinib. The source of these receptors is a human donor with alopecia areata.

Turning to this clone: The identical CDR3 is also encoded by other nucleotide sequences in the sample. The rearrangement links TRBV5-1 to TRBJ1-4, with 8 bases fitting TRBD1. The ends lost 3 bases at V and 2 bases at J; junction bases unmatched: 0. The V gene's germline CDR1 is SGHRS and CDR2 YFSETQ. This CDR3 is built from 14 residues. The CDR3: CASSYRGTNEKLFF. The CDR3 coding sequence is TGCGCCAGCAGCTACAGGGGGACTAATGAAAAACTGTTTTTT. Full variable domain (rest looked up from reference TRBV5-1 and TRBJ1-4): KAGVTQTPRYLIKTRGQQVTLSCSPISGHRSVSWYQQTPGQGLQFLFEYFSETQRNKGNFPGRFSGRQFSNSRSEMNVSTLELGDSALYLCASSYRGTNEKLFFGSGTQLSVL.

The rearrangement uses TRBV5-1 and TRBJ2-7; 7 bases map to TRBD2. This CDR3 is 15 amino acids long. The germline V gene encodes CDR1 SGHRS and CDR2 YFSETQ. Unmatched junction bases numbered 4, after V lost 0 bases and J lost 1 base. This CDR3 is CASSLASGSSYEQYF. The CDR3 nucleotides are TGCGCCAGCAGCTTGGCTAGCGGATCTTCCTACGAGCAGTACTTC.

V is TRBV29-1 and J is TRBJ1-2; a possible D gene is TRBD1 (6 bases). The germline V gene encodes CDR1 SQVTM and CDR2 ANQGSEA. The CDR3 is made up of 14 amino acids. Trimming shortened V by 3 bases and J by 3 bases, and 14 bases separated the two germline ends. In DNA, the CDR3 is TGCAGCGTTGAGGGGGGCGAGGTGGACTATGGCTACACCTTC. This encodes CSVEGGEVDYGYTF.

The chain joins TRBV7-8 to TRBJ2-4, with unresolved D. Between the trimmed V and J ends, which lost 1 base and 1 base, there was a span of 17 bases. This CDR3 has 18 residues. Looked up from germline, CDR1 is SGHVS and CDR2 is FQNEAQ. CDR3 nucleotide sequence: TGTGCCAGCAGCTTAGTTGATTGGCGTCCGCTGGCCAAAAACATTCAGTACTTC. Protein: CASSLVDWRPLAKNIQYF.

V and J are TRBV10-3 and TRBJ2-7; 7 nucleotides agree with TRBD2. The ends lost 3 bases at V and 9 bases at J; junction bases unmatched: 5. Germline loops: CDR1 ENHRY, CDR2 SYGVKD. This CDR3 has 12 residues. CDR3 amino acids: CAISDGGGMQYF. In DNA, the CDR3 is TGTGCCATCAGTGACGGCGGGGGTATGCAGTACTTC.

The V call is TRBV27, the J call TRBJ2-7; D is uncertain. The V end was cut by 5 bases, the J end by 3 bases, with 11 bases between. Germline V lookup: CDR1 MNHEY, CDR2 SMNVEV (reference sequence). CDR3 length: 13 amino acids. The CDR3 DNA sequence: TGTGCCAGCAGTCCTACCCCATACTACGAGCAGTACTTC. Protein sequence: CASSPTPYYEQYF.

V and J are TRBV6-1 and TRBJ1-1; D is undetermined. Germline V lookup: CDR1 MNHNS, CDR2 SASEGT. This CDR3 contains 15 residues. V was trimmed by 0 bases and J by 0 bases, leaving 8 bases between them. This CDR3 is CASSEALRVNTEAFF. CDR3 bases: TGTGCCAGCAGTGAAGCGCTGAGGGTGAACACTGAAGCTTTCTTT.

The chain is built from TRBV5-6 and TRBJ2-1; 7 positions match TRBD1. CDR1 is SGHDT and CDR2 is YYEEEE in the germline V gene. The CDR3 is made up of 16 amino acids. The ends lost 4 bases at V and 4 bases at J; junction bases unmatched: 11. The CDR3 is CASSPGQTGFYNEQFF. The CDR3 DNA is TGTGCCAGCAGCCCCGGCCAGACAGGGTTTTACAATGAGCAGTTCTTC.

Only a few counts were recorded for this clone. Other DNA sequences within the sample encode an identical CDR3. V usage is TRBV5-1 and J usage is TRBJ2-3; TRBD2 matches 9 bases. CDR1 is SGHRS and CDR2 is YFSETQ in the germline V gene. CDR3 length: 15 amino acids. V dropped 4 bases and J dropped 1; count of bases not matched to a gene: 4. The CDR3 coding sequence is TGCGCCAGCAGCCTGCGGACTAGCGGCACAGATACGCAGTATTTT. Translated, it gives CASSLRTSGTDTQYF.

A remark on this clone: This sample includes further DNA sequences coding for the same CDR3. V is TRBV29-1 and J is TRBJ2-2; the D gene is possibly TRBD2 (5 bases). V was trimmed by 3 bases and J by 2 bases, leaving 10 bases between them. Germline V gives CDR1 SQVTM, CDR2 ANQGSEA. The CDR3 totals 14 residues. The DNA for the CDR3 is TGCAGCGTTGAGACGGGGTATAACACCGGGGAGCTGTTTTTT. Its translation is CSVETGYNTGELFF.

This clone was detected once. At one end, the junction sequence differs from germline, possibly due to a read error. The chain joins TRBV19 to TRBJ2-7; 7 nucleotides agree with TRBD1. Germline CDR1 reads LNHDA; CDR2 reads SQIVND (reference sequence). This CDR3 region has 14 residues. The CDR3 reads CASRPTGAYYQQYF. The CDR3 nucleotides read TGTGCCAGTAGACCTACAGGGGCGTACTACCAGCAGTACTTC.

This clone was counted once. The V and J genes are TRBV5-6 and TRBJ2-5; the D is unclear. Deletions cut 3 bases from V and 5 bases from J, with 8 bases between. CDR1 is SGHDT and CDR2 is YYEEEE in the germline V gene. This CDR3 is built from 12 residues. CDR3 in DNA: TGTGCCAGCAGCTCCCTGAGCGAGACCCAGTACTTC. Translated, it gives CASSSLSETQYF.

CDR3 in DNA: TGCGCCAGCAGCCCGAGGGGCGGGGACAGGGGGCGAAATTATGGCTACACCTTC. Amino acids: CASSPRGGDRGRNYGYTF. The genes are TRBV4-1 and TRBJ1-2, with 12 bases identical to TRBD1. With 4 bases clipped from V and 5 bases from J, the junction kept 14 bases outside the gene matches. Germline CDR1 reads MGHRA; CDR2 reads YSYEKL. There are 18 residues in the CDR3.

The gene calls are TRBV9 and TRBJ2-7, with D possibly matching TRBD2 (5 bases). V shed 0 bases and J shed 6 bases, with 10 bases lying between them. Germline lookup yields CDR1 SGDLS and CDR2 YYNGEE. The length of the CDR3 is 13 residues. The CDR3 nucleotides are TGTGCCAGCAGCGTAGAGCTAGCTTCCGAGCAGTACTTC. It translates to CASSVELASEQYF.